This TCR beta chain was obtained from a study of shared clonotypes between healthy human individuals. After removal of 2 bases from V and 1 base from J, the junction contained 5 bases not matched to a gene. CDR1 and CDR2 from the germline V gene are MNHEY and SMNVEV (reference sequence). The CDR3 loop spans 16 amino acids. Overall study findings and caveats: A reduction in generation probabilities was seen for non-shared clonotypes relative to those shared by all four donors. The authors sampled blood alone, and tissue repertoires likely differ. The study drew on few donors, limiting represented genetic and exposure-history diversity.

Using immunoSEQ multiplex PCR, the repertoire was profiled, and TCRdb retains in-frame clones only, with some absent. The data show some 2.1 million clones, approximately 94% seen once. About this clone: What it binds is not known.

Naive CD8 populations comprised CD45RO-negative cells positively selected for CCR7, excluding terminally differentiated effector memory CD45RA+ cells. The sequenced material came from naive CD8+ T cells sorted from blood. The chain couples TRBV27 to TRBJ2-3; 8 nucleotides agree with TRBD2. This TCR was sampled from a man younger than 30 in good health. The CDR3 region is CASSLGPAGGTDTQYF. The CDR3 DNA follows: TGTGCCAGCAGTTTAGGGCCAGCGGGAGGCACAGATACGCAGTATTTT.